This T cell receptor (beta chain) stems from a study of cytomegalovirus exposure and HLA in healthy donors. Study-level information: A prior analysis found 95 million to 140 million unique TCR beta sequences from 150 million to 200 million T cells. Study-level points and caveats: A later analysis associated 15,000 or so TCR beta sequences with HLA alleles at a 0.05 false discovery rate. Follow-up analysis later connected one missense variant in DCLRE1C with trimming of TCR beta V- and J-genes.

As to this clone: Its antigen is undetermined.

Primers: 60 Vbeta forward and 13 Jbeta reverse. The table came from immunoSEQ multiplex PCR; TCRdb's copy has only in-frame clones and leaves some out. The data contain about 150,000 clones, about two thirds of them singletons. This CDR3 has 15 residues. CDR1 and CDR2 from the germline V gene are SGHAT and FQNNGV. Trimming took off 0 bases at V and 0 bases at J, with 8 bases between the two ends. Sequencing used PBMCs. The receptor was isolated from a man in his sixties in good health and CMV-seronegative. The genes are TRBV11-2 and TRBJ1-1; D gene unclear. For the CDR3, the DNA is TGTGCCAGCAGCTTAGACCTCTCAGTGAACACTGAAGCTTTCTTT. It specifies CASSLDLSVNTEAFF.